The 5 T cell receptor beta chains listed next were all sequenced from one sample in a study of T cell clusters in autoimmune cytopenias. TRB rearrangements were amplified by touch-down multiplex PCR with mixed TRB-A/B primers. TCRdb re-called the multiplex PCR reads and catalogs CDR3 proteins one per entry, DNA excluded. This sample's table has approximately 7,600 distinct CDR3 sequences. TRB was amplified from approximately 250 ng of peripheral blood genomic DNA per sample. The specimen sequenced was peripheral blood. The receptor source for this set is a human donor with an autoimmune cytopenia or autoimmune hepatitis (not recorded which).

The rearrangement uses TRBV20-1 and TRBJ2-1. This CDR3 has 13 residues. Germline V CDR1 and CDR2: DFQATT, SNEGSKA (reference sequence). The CDR3 loop reads CSAFIGSYNEQFF.

J is TRBJ2-7 and V is TRBV12-3 or TRBV12-4; TCRdb picks TRBD1, but there is no DNA to check that call. The CDR3 consists of 14 residues. The CDR3 loop is CASSGKGVEYEQYF.

This chain joins TRBV30 and TRBJ1-4. There are 14 residues in the CDR3. Germline loops: CDR1 GTSNPN, CDR2 SVGIG (reference sequence). The CDR3 protein is CAGDLTATNEKLFF.

This clonotype is deemed medium-sized (0.01 to 0.1%) by its frequency. The chain uses TRBV6-5 and TRBJ2-5. This CDR3 is built from 16 residues. CDR1 and CDR2 from the germline V gene are MNHEY and SVGAGI. CDR3 sequence reads: CASSYSRTVVQETQYF.

The chain employs TRBV24-1 and TRBJ2-3; TCRdb names TRBD1, which stays unverified in the absence of DNA. Germline V CDR1 and CDR2: KGHDR, SFDVKD. The CDR3 has 15 amino acids. CDR3 loop: CATSPSGISTDTQYF.